The clone carrying this T cell receptor beta chain was seen once. This CDR3 contains 16 residues. The germline V gene has CDR1 KGHSH and CDR2 LQKENI. V shed 3 bases and J shed 4 bases, with 19 bases lying between them. This sample was taken from a study of blood T cell repertoires in COVID-19. Across the study: The United States, Italy and Spain supplied acute and convalescent COVID-19 samples. From T cells, B-cell-depleted T cells, or PBMCs came the material, which was cDNA or gDNA.

In the study's own analysis: Amplifying reference gene primers gave estimates of nucleated cell counts. TCRdb keeps only in-frame clones here, not all; method: immunoSEQ multiplex PCR. Clonal size and the V and J genes are those of that table, whereas D and trimming came from the DNA. This table holds approximately 68,000 clones, more than 60% found once. The receptor was isolated from a woman aged 50 to 65 with acute or convalescent COVID-19. The sample was peripheral blood. The chain joins TRBV18 to TRBJ2-7; D is ambiguous. CDR3: CASSPTPGTAGYEQYF. CDR3 nucleotides: TGTGCCAGCTCACCCACCCCAGGAACAGCTGGATACGAGCAGTACTTC.